The T cell receptor beta chain described here comes from a study of blood T cell repertoires in COVID-19. Study as a whole: Spain, Italy and the United States supplied samples that represented acute and convalescent COVID-19. From T cells, B-cell-depleted T cells, or PBMCs came the material, which was cDNA or gDNA.

The CDR3 totals 12 residues. Looked up from germline, CDR1 is SGHTA and CDR2 is FQGNSA. Trimming took off 1 base at V and 7 bases at J, with 4 bases between the two ends. In the source study's methods: Amplifying reference gene primers gave estimates of nucleated cell counts. The data were produced by immunoSEQ multiplex PCR, yet TCRdb's version contains in-frame clones alone and is incomplete. V and J calls and clone size are as listed in that table; D and trimming were resolved from the DNA. The sample consists of 55,000 to 65,000 clones, more than 75% of them appearing once. The TCR comes from a human donor in a cohort sampled during active COVID-19. J is TRBJ2-2 and V is TRBV7-2; D uncertain. Source material: peripheral blood. Here the CDR3 reads CASSLERGELFF. In DNA, the CDR3 is TGTGCCAGCAGCTTAGAGCGCGGGGAGCTGTTTTTT.